This T cell receptor beta chain was profiled in a study of T cells in Graves' hyperthyroidism and ophthalmopathy. Findings and limits, study-wide: Ophthalmopathy prediction by the model preceded onset by a median about 6 months.

Amplification of TCR beta CDR3 regions was performed using RNA transcripts as template. HTBI primers were employed in a first-round RT-PCR of the TCR CDR3. TCRdb fed the multiplex PCR reads into MiXCR, producing one record per CDR3 protein. The table shows 610,000 or so distinct CDR3 sequences, with around 42% occurring only once. This clonotype was observed a few times. The antigen remains unidentified. Germline trimming cut 7 bases from V and 5 bases from J; bases unmatched to any gene: 11. The CDR3 extends over 14 amino acids. Germline V lookup: CDR1 DFQATT, CDR2 SNEGSKA (reference sequence). The TCR comes from a woman aged 18-29 years with Graves' hyperthyroidism. Sequenced: peripheral blood or thyroid tissue (not recorded which). The rearrangement joins TRBV20-1 to TRBJ2-3, with 8 bases that match TRBD2. DNA for the CDR3: TGCAGTGTTAGTAGCGGGATGAGGATAGATACGCAGTATTTT. Its translation: CSVSSGMRIDTQYF.